The entry that follows covers one TCR beta chain sequence. Once extracted for a subset, genomic DNA was divided evenly among several immunoSEQ plates. The repertoire was sequenced with immunoSEQ multiplex PCR; TCRdb's copy has only in-frame clones and lacks some. The data hold 1 million to 1.2 million clones, with approximately 80% observed a single time. The CDR3 is 12 residues long. Trimming removed 5 bases from V and 14 bases from J; junction bases left unmatched: 5. Germline V gene data show CDR1 as SGHTA and CDR2 as FQGNSA. The sample is drawn from a study of shared clonotypes between healthy human individuals. Background on the study: With ages of 18 to 49, the donors were a couple of women and a few men.

This clonotype was sampled from a man aged 18 to 30 in good health. Some clones in this sample may be carry-over from other donors' samples. Input material: memory CD4+ T cells from PBMCs. The subset: CD45RA-negative fraction. The rearrangement uses TRBV7-2 and TRBJ2-1; TRBD1 aligns across 11 bases. This CDR3 reads CASSPGQGVKFF. In DNA, the CDR3 is TGTGCCAGCAGCCCGGGACAGGGGGTAAAGTTCTTC. Looking up the rest from reference TRBV7-2 and TRBJ2-1 gives the full variable domain: GAGVSQSPSNKVTEKGKDVELRCDPISGHTALYWYRQSLGQGLEFLIYFQGNSAPDKSGLPSDRFSAERTGGSVSTLTIQRTQQEDSAVYLCASSPGQGVKFFGPGTRLTVL.